This TCR beta chain is drawn from a study of control samples from healthy donors and cancer patients. Clones were sequenced by immunoSEQ multiplex PCR, and TCRdb holds only the in-frame ones, with some missing. The data show 90,000 to 100,000 clones, roughly three quarters seen once. Trimming left V 1 base short and J 9 bases short, with 16 bases between. The CDR3 is 15 amino acids. From germline, CDR1 is SGHTA and CDR2 FQGNSA. The chain carries TRBV7-2 and TRBJ2-1, with D tentatively TRBD2 (7 bases). Sequenced: blood. The TCR comes from a woman in her 30s in good health. The CDR3 bases are TGTGCCAGCAGCTTAGATGGGGGGGCGTCGATTGAGCAGTTCTTC. Protein: CASSLDGGASIEQFF.